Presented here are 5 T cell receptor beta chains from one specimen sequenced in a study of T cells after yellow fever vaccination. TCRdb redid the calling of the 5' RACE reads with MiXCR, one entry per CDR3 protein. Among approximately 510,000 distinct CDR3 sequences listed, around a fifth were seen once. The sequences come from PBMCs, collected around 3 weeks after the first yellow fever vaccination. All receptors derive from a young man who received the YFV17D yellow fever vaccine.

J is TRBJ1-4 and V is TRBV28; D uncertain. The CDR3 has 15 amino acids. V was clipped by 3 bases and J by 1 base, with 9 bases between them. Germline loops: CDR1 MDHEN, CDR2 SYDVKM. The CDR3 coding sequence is TGTGCCAGCAGTTTGGGGATACGAACTAATGAAAAACTGTTTTTT. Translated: CASSLGIRTNEKLFF.

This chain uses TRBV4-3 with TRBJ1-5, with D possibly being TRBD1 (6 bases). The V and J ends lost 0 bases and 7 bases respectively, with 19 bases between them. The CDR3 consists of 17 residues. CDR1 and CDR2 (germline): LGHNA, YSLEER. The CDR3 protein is CASSQDRAGGPHQPQHF. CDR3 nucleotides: TGCGCCAGCAGCCAAGATCGGGCCGGGGGCCCTCACCAGCCCCAGCATTTT.

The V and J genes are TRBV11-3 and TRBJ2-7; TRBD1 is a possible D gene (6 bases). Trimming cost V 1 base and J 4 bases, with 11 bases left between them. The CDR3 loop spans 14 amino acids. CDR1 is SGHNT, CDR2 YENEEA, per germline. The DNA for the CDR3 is TGTGCCAGCAGCTTAGGGGGCGGACAGTACGAGCAGTACTTC. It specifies CASSLGGGQYEQYF.

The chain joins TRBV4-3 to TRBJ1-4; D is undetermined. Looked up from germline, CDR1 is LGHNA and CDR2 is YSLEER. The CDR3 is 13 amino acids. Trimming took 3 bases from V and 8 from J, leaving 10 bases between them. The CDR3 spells CASSQTLGEKLFF. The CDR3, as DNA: TGCGCCAGCAGCCAGACCCTGGGGGAAAAACTGTTTTTT.

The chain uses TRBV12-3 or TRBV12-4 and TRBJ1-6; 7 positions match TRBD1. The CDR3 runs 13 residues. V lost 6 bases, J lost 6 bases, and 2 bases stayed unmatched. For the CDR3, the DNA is TGTGCCAGCAGACGGGACAGTAATTCACCCCTCCACTTT. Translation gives CASRRDSNSPLHF.